The 3 T cell receptor beta chains in this list originate from one sample, sequenced in a study of tumor and adjacent non-tumor tissue in lung cancer. This sample's RNA came from whole unsorted tissue. TCRbeta libraries were built with three rounds of nested PCR, modified from ARM-PCR. TCRdb passed the multiplex PCR reads through MiXCR, listing each CDR3 protein once. Among fewer than 100,000 distinct CDR3 sequences listed, approximately 72% were seen once. What was sequenced was lung tumor tissue. All receptors come from a woman between 40 and 50 years old with non-small cell lung cancer.

The chain recombines TRBV10-3 with TRBJ1-4; 8 bases agree with TRBD1. The CDR3 has 14 amino acids. Per the germline V gene, CDR1 is ENHRY and CDR2 is SYGVKD. Trimming removed 6 bases from V and 8 bases from J; junction bases left unmatched: 8. The CDR3 sequence: CAIRARGPKEKLFF. The DNA for the CDR3 is TGTGCCATCAGAGCCAGGGGGCCGAAAGAAAAACTGTTTTTT.

Comments on this clonotype: At one end, the junction sequence differs from germline, possibly due to a read error. The chain has TRBV2 and TRBJ2-7; possibly TRBD1 or TRBD2 for D (5 bases each). This CDR3 region has 15 residues. CDR1 and CDR2 from the germline V gene are SNHLY and FYNNEI. The CDR3 DNA sequence: TGTGCCAGCAGCGGGGACCGCGTGAGCTCCTACGAGGAGTACTTC. This codes for CASSGDRVSSYEEYF.

As for this clonotype: Compared with germline, one end of the junction differs, possibly owing to a read error. The rearrangement joins TRBV30 to TRBJ2-1, with D possibly matching TRBD2 (6 bases). Germline CDR1 is GTSNPN and CDR2 is SVGIG (reference sequence). CDR3 size: 14 residues. CDR3 sequence (DNA): TGTGCCTGGAAGGGCGGGAATGGGTACAATGAGCAGTTATTC. Its translation: CAWKGGNGYNEQLF.